The 28 T cell receptor beta chains listed next were all sequenced from one sample in a study of T cell responses to AZD1222 COVID-19 vaccine. Clones were sequenced by immunoSEQ multiplex PCR, and TCRdb holds only the in-frame ones, with some missing. There are 80,000 to 100,000 clones in the sample; approximately 92% occur only once, and more than 9.5% lies in the top ten. The source was peripheral blood, collected on day 0 of AZD1222 vaccination. These receptors originate from an adult in good health.

This chain uses TRBV25-1 with TRBJ1-6; TRBD1 aligns across 11 bases. After removal of 3 bases from V and 7 bases from J, the junction contained 11 bases not matched to a gene. Germline assignment: CDR1 MGHDK and CDR2 SYGVNS. CDR3 length: 18 residues. In DNA form, the CDR3 reads TGTGCCAGCAGTGACAATAGGTGGACAGGGGGCGAAAATTCACCCCTCCACTTT. Protein: CASSDNRWTGGENSPLHF.

In its sample, this clone was seen once. The rearrangement joins TRBV5-6 to TRBJ2-5; tentative D call: TRBD2 (6 bases). Germline V gene data show CDR1 as SGHDT and CDR2 as YYEEEE. The CDR3 loop spans 13 amino acids. Trimming took 3 bases from V and 5 from J, leaving 11 bases between them. CDR3 sequence reads: CASSSGVWETQYF. CDR3 nucleotides: TGTGCCAGCAGCTCGGGAGTTTGGGAGACCCAGTACTTC. Filled out from reference TRBV5-6 and TRBJ2-5, the complete variable domain reads DAGVTQSPTHLIKTRGQQVTLRCSPKSGHDTVSWYQQALGQGPQFIFQYYEEEERQRGNFPDRFSGHQFPNYSSELNVNALLLGDSALYLCASSSGVWETQYFGPGTRLLVL.

This clone was counted a single time. V and J are TRBV12-5 and TRBJ1-3, with a weak D call TRBD1 (6 bases). CDR1 is LGHNT, CDR2 FRNRAP, per germline. The CDR3 loop spans 16 amino acids. V was clipped by 2 bases and J by 0 bases, with 11 bases between them. CDR3 amino acids: CASGLSGQHSGNTIYF. DNA of the CDR3: TGTGCTAGTGGTTTGTCTGGACAGCACTCTGGAAACACCATATATTTT.

The rearrangement uses TRBV7-9 and TRBJ1-5, with TRBD1 matching 9 bases. The CDR3 runs 16 residues. The germline V gene has CDR1 SEHNR and CDR2 FQNEAQ (reference sequence). The trim removed 1 base at V and 3 bases at J, leaving 4 bases unmatched. The CDR3 DNA follows: TGTGCCAGCAGCTTAGGGACAGGGGATCCCAATCAGCCCCAGCATTTT. It encodes CASSLGTGDPNQPQHF.

In this sample, this clone turned up once. The chain has TRBV4-1 and TRBJ2-5; no firm D call. Germline CDR1 reads MGHRA; CDR2 reads YSYEKL. This CDR3 contains 15 residues. The V gene lost 4 bases and the J gene lost 5 bases, with 17 bases spanning the gap. Written as DNA, the CDR3 is TGCGCCAGCAGCCCGGGCGCGGCGATGGGGGAGACCCAGTACTTC. It is translated as CASSPGAAMGETQYF.

V and J are TRBV9 and TRBJ1-1; TRBD1 might be the D (5 bases). With 2 bases removed from V and 11 bases from J, the gap between germline ends came to 16 bases. CDR3 length: 13 residues. Germline loops: CDR1 SGDLS, CDR2 YYNGEE. The CDR3 here is CASSVSPGGVAFF. Written as DNA, the CDR3 is TGTGCCAGCAGCGTTTCACCTGGGGGAGTGGCTTTCTTT.

This chain links TRBV19 with TRBJ1-2; 7 bases agree with TRBD1. The ends lost 2 bases at V and 8 bases at J; junction bases unmatched: 11. The CDR3 sequence is 15 residues long. The germline gives CDR1 LNHDA, CDR2 SQIVND (reference sequence). CDR3 in amino acids: CASSISWTGSRGYTF. CDR3 nucleotides: TGTGCCAGTAGTATATCCTGGACAGGATCACGGGGCTACACCTTC.

The table lists this clone with a count of one. The chain has TRBV5-8 and TRBJ1-5, with D hard to call. Trimming shortened V by 7 bases and J by 4 bases, and 9 bases separated the two germline ends. The CDR3 spans 12 residues. Germline V gene lookup returns CDR1 SGHTS and CDR2 YDEGEE. CDR3 loop: CASAKFNQPQHF. The CDR3 region has the DNA TGTGCCAGCGCCAAATTTAATCAGCCCCAGCATTTT.

This chain joins TRBV5-3 and TRBJ2-7; 11 bases align to TRBD2. TRBV5-3 is reported as an ORF; its role is uncertain. The CDR3 extends over 16 amino acids. V trimming: 3 bases; J trimming: 4 bases; junction bases outside the gene matches: 9. CDR3: CARSSLAGDTGYEQYF. DNA of the CDR3: TGTGCCAGAAGCTCACTAGCGGGAGATACCGGGTACGAGCAGTACTTC.

The chain combines TRBV30 with TRBJ1-5; TRBD1 agrees at 7 bases. CDR3 length: 13 amino acids. Germline values: CDR1 GTSNPN, CDR2 SVGIG (reference sequence). V was clipped by 6 bases and J by 3 bases; unmatched bases: 5. CDR3 sequence reads: CACQGQANQPQHF. The CDR3 DNA is TGTGCCTGCCAAGGACAGGCCAATCAGCCCCAGCATTTT.

The chain employs TRBV5-1 and TRBJ2-3; TRBD2 might be the D (6 bases). CDR3 size: 15 residues. V was clipped by 0 bases and J by 2 bases, with 10 bases between them. Per germline, CDR1 SGHRS and CDR2 YFSETQ. The CDR3 DNA is TGCGCCAGCAGCTTGGCTCTAGCGCACACAGATACGCAGTATTTT. Translating gives CASSLALAHTDTQYF. The full variable domain, its missing parts supplied by reference TRBV5-1 and TRBJ2-3, is KAGVTQTPRYLIKTRGQQVTLSCSPISGHRSVSWYQQTPGQGLQFLFEYFSETQRNKGNFPGRFSGRQFSNSRSEMNVSTLELGDSALYLCASSLALAHTDTQYFGPGTRLTVL.

As DNA, the CDR3 is TGTGCCAGCAGTTTTGGGATATCCTATGGCTACACCTTC. Translation gives CASSFGISYGYTF. The V call is TRBV27, the J call TRBJ1-2, with D unresolved. The CDR3 has 13 residues. Germline V gene lookup returns CDR1 MNHEY and CDR2 SMNVEV (reference sequence). Trimming stripped 3 bases from V and 4 bases from J, with 9 bases between.

The chain employs TRBV6-2 or TRBV6-3 and TRBJ2-5, with 13 bases matching TRBD2. This CDR3 contains 17 residues. V trimming: 1 base; J trimming: 3 bases; junction bases outside the gene matches: 5. CDR1 and CDR2 (germline): MNHEY, SVGEGT. CDR3 region: CASSYYIGTSGEETQYF. CDR3 nucleotides: TGTGCCAGCAGTTACTACATCGGGACTAGCGGGGAAGAGACCCAGTACTTC.

On this clone itself: One end of the junction fails to match germline, which may point to a read error. The chain links TRBV20-1 to TRBJ2-7; unclear D gene. This CDR3 is built from 11 residues. CDR1 is DFQATT, CDR2 SNEGSKA, per germline (reference sequence). The CDR3: CSAGESYEQYF. The CDR3 DNA follows: TGCAGTGCTGGAGAATCCTACGAGCAGTACTTC.

In this sample, this clone turned up a few times. The chain uses TRBV30 and TRBJ1-3, with a tentative D call TRBD1 (5 bases). The germline gives CDR1 GTSNPN, CDR2 SVGIG (reference sequence). CDR3 size: 12 residues. The ends were cut back, 2 bases at V and 15 bases at J, with 17 bases in the middle. DNA for the CDR3: TGTGCCTGGAGTCAAAGCAGTATTGGGGGATATTTT. Residues: CAWSQSSIGGYF.

This clone came up once. V usage is TRBV28 and J usage is TRBJ2-7; D might be TRBD1 (6 bases). Trimming removed 3 bases at V and 4 bases at J, with 13 bases between. Germline-derived CDR1 and CDR2 are MDHEN and SYDVKM. The CDR3 is 14 amino acids. The CDR3 here is CASSFWTDSYEQYF. CDR3 bases: TGTGCCAGCAGTTTTTGGACAGATTCTTACGAGCAGTACTTC.

This clone was observed a handful of times. This sample includes further DNA sequences coding for the same CDR3. The rearrangement joins TRBV6-2 or TRBV6-3 to TRBJ2-5; D call uncertain. Germline V CDR1 and CDR2: MNHEY, SVGEGT. The CDR3 runs 11 residues. V shed 2 bases and J shed 5 bases, with 3 bases lying between them. The CDR3: CASSYRETQYF. In DNA, the CDR3 is TGTGCCAGCAGTTACAGGGAGACCCAGTACTTC.

The chain links TRBV24-1 to TRBJ1-1; D remains ambiguous. V lost 3 bases, J lost 9 bases, and 7 bases lay in between. Germline lookup yields CDR1 KGHDR and CDR2 SFDVKD. This CDR3 is 11 amino acids long. The CDR3 spells CATSDGRKAFF. In DNA, the CDR3 is TGTGCCACCAGTGATGGCAGAAAAGCTTTCTTT.

This chain uses TRBV6-2 or TRBV6-3 with TRBJ2-1; weak D call: TRBD2 (6 bases). The CDR3 consists of 15 residues. Deletions cut 3 bases from V and 3 bases from J, with 12 bases between. Germline CDR1 MNHEY, CDR2 SVGEGT. This CDR3 reads CASSYVAGSYNEQFF. The CDR3 region has the DNA TGTGCCAGCAGTTATGTTGCGGGGAGCTACAATGAGCAGTTCTTC.

Written as DNA, the CDR3 is TGTGCCAGCAGTTATTCAGGGGGCTACGTCAATGAGCAGTTCTTC. It specifies CASSYSGGYVNEQFF. The V and J genes are TRBV6-5 and TRBJ2-1; TRBD1 agrees at 8 bases. CDR1 is MNHEY, CDR2 SVGAGI, per germline. After removal of 3 bases from V and 6 bases from J, the junction contained 7 bases not matched to a gene. The CDR3 contains 15 residues.

The chain carries TRBV7-9 and TRBJ2-1; no clear D gene. Per the germline V gene, CDR1 is SEHNR and CDR2 is FQNEAQ (reference sequence). This CDR3 contains 12 residues. Trimming shortened V by 2 bases and J by 6 bases, and 5 bases separated the two germline ends. The CDR3 region is CASSLRANEQFF. The CDR3 region has the DNA TGTGCCAGCAGCTTACGGGCCAATGAGCAGTTCTTC.

The chain links TRBV3-1 (or the pseudogene TRBV3-2) to TRBJ1-2; D possibly corresponds to TRBD1 (5 bases). The V and J ends lost 5 bases and 8 bases respectively, with 12 bases between them. This CDR3 region has 12 residues. Germline V gene sequence: CDR1 LGHDT, CDR2 YNNKEL (reference sequence). The CDR3: CASSLGTVGYTF. CDR3 nucleotide sequence: TGTGCCAGCAGCTTAGGGACCGTAGGCTACACCTTC.

The chain uses TRBV7-9 and TRBJ1-2, with D perhaps matching TRBD1 (6 bases). The CDR3 length is 12 residues. Germline assignment: CDR1 SEHNR and CDR2 FQNEAQ (reference sequence). V shed 8 bases and J shed 0 bases, with 7 bases lying between them. Here the CDR3 reads CASGQSNYGYTF. The CDR3 DNA sequence: TGTGCCAGCGGACAGTCTAACTATGGCTACACCTTC.

The J gene is TRBJ2-7, the V gene TRBV3-1 (or the pseudogene TRBV3-2); 7 bases are a match to TRBD2. The J segment lost 0 bases and the V segment lost 4 bases, leaving 6 bases of the junction unmatched. CDR3 length: 15 amino acids. From germline, CDR1 is LGHDT and CDR2 YNNKEL (reference sequence). The CDR3 nucleotides are TGTGCCAGCAGCCCCAACGGGAGGCCCTCCTACGAGCAGTACTTC. Its translation is CASSPNGRPSYEQYF.

The genes are TRBV29-1 and TRBJ1-5, with a possible D match to TRBD1 (6 bases). The germline CDR1 and CDR2 sequences are SQVTM and ANQGSEA. The CDR3 has 15 amino acids. V lost 4 bases and J lost 0, with 13 bases in between. The CDR3 sequence: CSVGGAGNSNQPQHF. For the CDR3, the DNA is TGCAGCGTTGGGGGGGCAGGCAATAGCAATCAGCCCCAGCATTTT.

Turning to this clone: An end of the junction does not agree with germline; a read error may underlie this. The chain employs TRBV3-1 (or the pseudogene TRBV3-2) and TRBJ1-2; 7 nucleotides agree with TRBD1. There are 13 residues in the CDR3. Germline CDR1 is LGHDT and CDR2 is YNNKEL (reference sequence). CDR3 in DNA: TGTGCCAGCAGGCAAGGGGGCGGCTATGGCTACACCTTC. It is translated as CASRQGGGYGYTF.

The rearrangement joins TRBV6-5 to TRBJ1-1; 9 positions agree with TRBD1. V lost 4 bases, J lost 6 bases, and 3 bases stayed unmatched. The CDR3 length is 13 residues. In germline, CDR1 is MNHEY, CDR2 SVGAGI. CDR3 nucleotide sequence: TGTGCCAGCAGTTCGGACAGGGGCGCTGAAGCTTTCTTT. Protein product: CASSSDRGAEAFF.

The chain is built from TRBV7-2 and TRBJ2-7, with 8 bases identical to TRBD1. V gave up 4 bases and J gave up 7 bases; unmatched junction bases: 9. The germline V gene has CDR1 SGHTA and CDR2 FQGNSA. This CDR3 spans 14 amino acids. CDR3 region: CASSSGTGSGEQYF. CDR3 sequence (DNA): TGTGCCAGCAGCTCAGGGACAGGTTCTGGAGAGCAGTACTTC.